These T cell receptor beta chains were read from a single sample in a study of technical replicates of blood from a few donors. Sequencing was performed with immunoSEQ multiplex PCR; in TCRdb, only in-frame clones are kept and a portion is missing. The sample shows around 76,000 clones, approximately 96% of them seen only once. The specimen sequenced was T cells isolated from PBMCs. All receptors derive from a human donor in good health. The CDR3 runs from the conserved cysteine through the conserved F or W. Each record gives: J gene, D gene, clone size, V gene, CDR3 protein, CDR3 DNA. The D gene is left open where the match is weak. Part of the rows lack a size; the others show once, few, many or a class for expanded clones.

>TRBJ2-7|TRBD2|-|TRBV28
CASSLRTSGPPEQYF
TGTGCCAGCAGTTTAAGAACTAGCGGGCCCCCCGAGCAGTACTTC
>TRBJ2-5|TRBD1|-|TRBV18
CASSPPGTVWETQYF
TGTGCCAGCTCACCACCAGGGACAGTTTGGGAGACCCAGTACTTC
>TRBJ1-4|-|-|TRBV30
CAWSSRVLRSREKLFF
TGTGCCTGGAGTAGTCGAGTCCTGAGGAGTAGGGAAAAACTGTTTTTT
>TRBJ2-4|TRBD2|-|TRBV7-9
CASSVGLELDKNIQYF
TGTGCCAGCAGCGTGGGACTAGAATTGGACAAAAACATTCAGTACTTC
>TRBJ2-7|-|-|TRBV27
CASSPDHETEFTTYEQYF
TGTGCCAGCAGTCCAGATCACGAGACAGAATTTACAACCTACGAGCAGTACTTC
>TRBJ2-3|-|-|TRBV5-1
CASSLAAVSTDTQYF
TGCGCCAGCAGCTTGGCAGCGGTTAGCACAGATACGCAGTATTTT
>TRBJ2-5|TRBD2|-|TRBV2
CASSVLAGAKETQYF
TGTGCCAGCAGTGTCTTAGCGGGGGCCAAAGAGACCCAGTACTTC
>TRBJ1-1|-|-|TRBV6-1
CASSNSMNTEAFF
TGTGCCAGCAGTAACAGCATGAACACTGAAGCTTTCTTT
>TRBJ2-1|-|-|TRBV11-3
CASSFDNRYNEQFF
TGTGCCAGCAGCTTCGACAATCGCTACAATGAGCAGTTCTTC
>TRBJ1-1|-|-|TRBV2
CASIRTRETEAFF
TGTGCCAGCATCAGAACCAGGGAAACTGAAGCTTTCTTT
>TRBJ1-5|TRBD1|-|TRBV14
CASSSGGSQPQHF
TGTGCCAGCAGCTCAGGGGGGTCTCAGCCCCAGCATTTT
>TRBJ1-4|-|-|TRBV23-1
CASSQWCQRLGTNEKLFF
TGCGCCAGCAGTCAATGGTGTCAGAGGCTAGGAACTAATGAAAAACTGTTTTTT
>TRBJ2-7|-|-|TRBV7-2
CASSLAGGPHEQYF
TGTGCCAGCAGCTTAGCGGGGGGGCCGCACGAGCAGTACTTC
>TRBJ1-1|TRBD1|-|TRBV6-1
CASRAQGSTEAFF
TGTGCCAGCAGGGCACAGGGGTCCACTGAAGCTTTCTTT
>TRBJ1-5|-|-|TRBV6-1
CASSQGYSNQPQHF
TGTGCCAGTAGCCAGGGTTATAGCAATCAGCCCCAGCATTTT
>TRBJ2-1|TRBD2|once|TRBV10-3
CATAGLANEQFF
TGTGCCACTGCGGGACTAGCAAATGAGCAGTTCTTC
>TRBJ2-7|-|-|TRBV7-3
CASSLQWRSGVIEQYF
TGTGCCAGCAGCTTACAGTGGCGGTCAGGGGTTATCGAGCAGTACTTC
>TRBJ1-1|-|-|TRBV9
CASSRTVSNTEAFF
TGTGCCAGCAGCCGGACAGTCTCGAACACTGAAGCTTTCTTT
>TRBJ2-2|-|-|TRBV9
CASSVGGGTGELFF
TGTGCCAGCAGCGTAGGAGGGGGAACCGGGGAGCTGTTTTTT
>TRBJ2-1|-|-|TRBV10-2
CASTEGDNEQFF
TGCGCCAGCACCGAGGGAGACAATGAGCAGTTCTTC
>TRBJ2-2|-|-|TRBV7-9
CASSADSSGELFF
TGTGCCAGCAGCGCCGACTCGTCCGGGGAGCTGTTTTTT
>TRBJ1-2|-|-|TRBV6-1
CATTSTHYGYTF
TGTGCCACCACCTCAACACACTATGGCTACACCTTC
>TRBJ1-2|TRBD1|once|TRBV5-1
CASSVGQAHRPSYGYTF
TGCGCCAGCAGCGTCGGACAGGCCCACCGCCCATCGTATGGCTACACCTTC
>TRBJ2-7|TRBD1|-|TRBV27
CASTSRDRDYEQYF
TGTGCCAGCACGTCCCGGGACAGGGACTACGAGCAGTACTTC
>TRBJ2-5|TRBD1|-|TRBV6-1
CASRLTGTERETQYF
TGTGCCAGCAGACTCACCGGGACAGAAAGAGAGACCCAGTACTTC
>TRBJ1-2|-|-|TRBV27
CASSSGLHGYTF
TGTGCCAGCAGTAGTGGACTTCATGGCTACACCTTC
>TRBJ2-5|-|-|TRBV6-5
CASSYSAPRETQYF
TGTGCCAGCAGTTACTCGGCGCCTAGAGAGACCCAGTACTTC
>TRBJ2-2|TRBD1|-|TRBV10-3
CAISRQGLNTGELFF
TGTGCCATCAGTCGACAGGGGTTGAACACCGGGGAGCTGTTTTTT
>TRBJ1-1|TRBD1|-|TRBV5-6
CASSSPGQGNTEAFF
TGTGCCAGCAGCTCCCCCGGACAGGGGAACACTGAAGCTTTCTTT
>TRBJ2-1|TRBD2|-|TRBV10-2
CASSRGVSSGSSYNEQFF
TGCGCCAGCAGCCGGGGGGTTTCTAGCGGAAGCTCCTACAATGAGCAGTTCTTC
>TRBJ1-2|TRBD1|once|TRBV4-1
CASSHLGTVHYTF
TGCGCCAGCAGCCACCTAGGGACAGTCCACTACACCTTC
>TRBJ2-2|TRBD2|-|TRBV6-1
CASSEGTSDTGELFF
TGTGCCAGCAGTGAAGGGACTAGCGACACCGGGGAGCTGTTTTTT
>TRBJ2-3|TRBD1|-|TRBV7-9
CASSSRTGGDTQYF
TGTGCCAGCAGCTCAAGGACAGGCGGAGATACGCAGTATTTT
>TRBJ1-2|-|-|TRBV30
CAWGPEIKFNYGYTF
TGTGCCTGGGGTCCTGAGATTAAATTTAACTATGGCTACACCTTC
>TRBJ2-5|TRBD2|-|TRBV19
CASSLAGGPETQYF
TGTGCCAGTAGTCTAGCGGGAGGGCCAGAGACCCAGTACTTC
>TRBJ1-4|-|-|TRBV4-1
CASSQANSQEKLFF
TGCGCCAGCAGCCAAGCAAATTCTCAGGAAAAACTGTTTTTT
>TRBJ2-7|TRBD1|-|TRBV5-1
CASSLVQGAYEQYF
TGCGCCAGCAGCTTAGTACAGGGGGCCTACGAGCAGTACTTC
>TRBJ2-6|-|-|TRBV9
CASSAQVRVGANVLTF
TGTGCCAGCAGCGCCCAAGTCCGGGTTGGGGCCAACGTCCTGACTTTC
>TRBJ1-5|-|-|TRBV4-1
CASSQVTFGNQPQHF
TGCGCCAGCAGCCAGGTTACATTCGGCAATCAGCCCCAGCATTTT
>TRBJ2-1|TRBD2|-|TRBV7-6
CASSVTLAGVYNEQFF
TGTGCCAGCAGCGTAACGCTAGCGGGGGTATACAATGAGCAGTTCTTC
>TRBJ1-2|-|-|TRBV5-1
CASSLELRGGYTF
TGCGCCAGCAGCTTGGAACTACGGGGTGGCTACACCTTC
>TRBJ2-7|-|-|TRBV5-1
CASGYAGMNYEQYF
TGCGCCAGCGGCTACGCGGGGATGAACTACGAGCAGTACTTC
>TRBJ2-7|-|-|TRBV28
CASSGRVYEQYF
TGTGCCAGCAGTGGGCGGGTCTACGAGCAGTACTTC
>TRBJ1-1|TRBD1|-|TRBV6-1
CASSEPPQQGWGNTEAFF
TGTGCCAGCAGTGAGCCCCCCCAACAGGGGTGGGGGAACACTGAAGCTTTCTTT
>TRBJ2-5|-|-|TRBV6-6
CASNTYFGQETQYF
TGTGCCAGCAATACCTACTTCGGCCAAGAGACCCAGTACTTC
>TRBJ1-4|-|-|TRBV28
CASSLSGLYLNEKLFF
TGTGCCAGCAGTCTCTCAGGGTTATATCTGAATGAAAAACTGTTTTTT
>TRBJ1-1|-|-|TRBV4-1
CASSQVGGTEAFF
TGCGCCAGCAGCCAAGTCGGGGGAACTGAAGCTTTCTTT
>TRBJ2-7|-|once|TRBV10-1
CASSEGGYGEQYF
TGCGCCAGCAGCGAGGGGGGGTATGGCGAGCAGTACTTC
>TRBJ2-5|TRBD2|-|TRBV7-9
CASSPKGGSGDFQETQYF
TGTGCCAGCAGCCCAAAGGGTGGTAGCGGGGACTTCCAAGAGACCCAGTACTTC
>TRBJ2-3|TRBD1|-|TRBV2
CASSGRGLEADTQYF
TGTGCCAGCAGTGGCAGGGGGCTTGAGGCAGATACGCAGTATTTT
>TRBJ1-4|-|-|TRBV25-1
CASSEVGFSNEKLFF
TGTGCCAGCAGTGAAGTCGGGTTCTCTAATGAAAAACTGTTTTTT
>TRBJ2-2|-|-|TRBV6-5
CASSYTIAIGELFF
TGTGCCAGCAGTTACACGATAGCGATCGGGGAGCTGTTTTTT
>TRBJ1-1|-|-|TRBV15
CATSRDRIGGGDTEAFF
TGTGCCACCAGCAGAGATAGGATTGGTGGGGGGGACACTGAAGCTTTCTTT
>TRBJ1-5|-|-|TRBV12-5
CASGSFSVYSNQPQHF
TGTGCTAGTGGTTCCTTTTCGGTTTATAGCAATCAGCCCCAGCATTTT
>TRBJ2-7|-|-|TRBV28
CASSINPLQISYEQYF
TGTGCCAGCAGTATAAATCCTTTACAGATCTCCTACGAGCAGTACTTC